The next 22 T cell receptor beta chains were all read from a single sample in a study of T and B cells in COVID-19 patients. Blood genomic DNA input for TRB amplification was about 240-550 ng. Multiplex PCR with BIOMED2 TRB-A/B primer pools amplified TRB rearrangements. TCRdb itself ran the multiplex PCR reads through MiXCR, one entry per CDR3 protein. The table includes about 3,200 distinct CDR3 sequences, 25% to 30% detected once. The sequenced sample was blood. The receptors derive from a human donor with active COVID-19.

In this sample, this clonotype is medium-sized. The rearrangement joins TRBV30 to TRBJ2-7; no firm D call. Germline assignment: CDR1 GTSNPN and CDR2 SVGIG (reference sequence). The CDR3 contains 12 residues. V lost 4 bases to trimming and J lost 0 bases, with 7 bases between them. Here the CDR3 DNA reads TGTGCCTGGAAATCGAGCTCCTACGAGCAGTACTTC. Amino acid sequence: CAWKSSSYEQYF.

The chain uses TRBV2 and TRBJ2-1, with 10 nucleotides matching TRBD1. The CDR3 runs 15 residues. Germline CDR1 reads SNHLY; CDR2 reads FYNNEI. With 10 bases clipped from V and 7 bases from J, the junction kept 13 bases outside the gene matches. DNA for the CDR3: TGTGCCAACAGCCCCAGGACAGGGGGTTCAAATGAGCAGTTCTTC. Translated, it gives CANSPRTGGSNEQFF. The full variable domain, completed using reference TRBV2 and TRBJ2-1, is EPEVTQTPSHQVTQMGQEVILRCVPISNHLYFYWYRQILGQKVEFLVSFYNNEISEKSEIFDDQFSVERPDGSNFTLKIRSTKLEDSAMYFCANSPRTGGSNEQFFGPGTRLTVL.

Turning to this clonotype: This may stem from a read error, because a much larger clone lies one nucleotide away. Because it lacks the conserved phenylalanine or tryptophan at the end, this CDR3 is likely a read error. The chain has TRBV30 and TRBJ2-7, with D possibly being TRBD1 (6 bases). Germline assignment: CDR1 GTSNPN and CDR2 SVGIG (reference sequence). Trimming shortened V by 0 bases and J by 6 bases, and 12 bases separated the two germline ends. The CDR3 is made up of 13 amino acids. The CDR3 region has the DNA TGTGCCTGGAGTGTACAGGGATTTCTCGAGCAGTACTTA. This codes for CAWSVQGFLEQYL.

This clonotype rates as medium-sized (0.01 to 0.1%). The chain uses TRBV12-3 or TRBV12-4 and TRBJ2-1; D unresolved. Between the trimmed V and J ends, which lost 7 bases and 5 bases, there was a span of 6 bases. This CDR3 is 11 amino acids long. The CDR3 spells CASKLNNEQFF. In nucleotides, the CDR3 is TGTGCCAGCAAGTTGAACAATGAGCAGTTCTTC.

This clonotype counts as medium-sized. This chain connects TRBV6-5 to TRBJ2-3; TRBD1 might be the D (5 bases). Trimming stripped 0 bases from V and 6 bases from J, with 19 bases between. The CDR3 has 17 residues. CDR1 MNHEY and CDR2 SVGAGI come from the germline V gene. This CDR3 reads CASSYSRLRPPGDTQYF. DNA of the CDR3: TGTGCCAGCAGTTACTCGAGACTCCGGCCCCCAGGGGATACGCAGTATTTT.

By its share, this clonotype is medium-sized. The V and J genes are TRBV6-5 and TRBJ2-1, with a weak D call TRBD2 (6 bases). Germline CDR1 is MNHEY and CDR2 is SVGAGI. V gave up 6 bases and J gave up 0 bases, with 18 bases separating them. The CDR3 covers 17 residues. DNA for the CDR3: TGTGCCAGCAGATCCCGACGGACTACCAGCTCCTACAATGAGCAGTTCTTC. Translating gives CASRSRRTTSSYNEQFF.

This clonotype qualifies as medium-sized (0.01 to 0.1%). The chain uses TRBV6-5 and TRBJ1-6; D may be TRBD1 (5 bases). CDR1 MNHEY and CDR2 SVGAGI come from the germline V gene. Trimming shortened V by 4 bases and J by 9 bases, and 13 bases separated the two germline ends. This CDR3 is built from 14 residues. CDR3 in DNA: TGTGCCAGCAGTTTAGGGGCGGCCCCTTCACCCCTCCACTTT. Translation gives CASSLGAAPSPLHF.

This clonotype has a handful of counts. V gene TRBV5-1 combines with J gene TRBJ2-3, with TRBD2 matching 10 bases. The trim removed 4 bases at V and 6 bases at J, leaving 8 bases unmatched. CDR1 and CDR2 from the germline V gene are SGHRS and YFSETQ. This CDR3 is 15 amino acids long. The CDR3 DNA reads as TGCGCCAGCAGCCCTAGGACTAGCGGTCTGGATACGCAGTATTTT. This encodes CASSPRTSGLDTQYF. The variable domain in full, completed from reference TRBV5-1 and TRBJ2-3, reads KAGVTQTPRYLIKTRGQQVTLSCSPISGHRSVSWYQQTPGQGLQFLFEYFSETQRNKGNFPGRFSGRQFSNSRSEMNVSTLELGDSALYLCASSPRTSGLDTQYFGPGTRLTVL.

By share, this clonotype counts as large. This chain links TRBV29-1 with TRBJ2-1; D call uncertain. The length of the CDR3 is 14 residues. CDR1 SQVTM and CDR2 ANQGSEA come from the germline V gene. Trimming pared 3 bases from V and 1 base from J, leaving 10 bases between. The CDR3 bases are TGCAGCGTTGATTTTCGGAATTCCTACAATGAGCAGTTCTTC. This sequence encodes CSVDFRNSYNEQFF.

Concerning this clonotype itself: A much larger clone differs by one base, so this may be a read error. The genes are TRBV6-5 and TRBJ1-2; D is undetermined. Trimming pared 7 bases from V and 4 bases from J, leaving 13 bases between. CDR3 size: 13 residues. From germline, CDR1 is MNHEY and CDR2 SVGAGI. CDR3 nucleotides: TGTGCCAGCATGGGAGCTTTGGGCTATGGCTACACCTTC. Translating it yields CASMGALGYGYTF.

The chain uses TRBV20-1 and TRBJ2-2; no definite D call. V gave up 6 bases and J gave up 2 bases, with 13 bases separating them. Germline CDR1 is DFQATT and CDR2 is SNEGSKA (reference sequence). The CDR3 consists of 14 residues. CDR3 residues: CSARMTSNTGELFF. DNA for the CDR3: TGCAGTGCCAGGATGACTTCTAACACCGGGGAGCTGTTTTTT.

Within the sample, this clonotype is medium-sized. CDR3 sequence: CASKRGGPYEQYF. CDR3 bases: TGTGCCAGCAAACGGGGAGGGCCCTACGAGCAGTACTTC. The chain is built from TRBV27 and TRBJ2-7; 7 nucleotides match TRBD2. The CDR3 has 13 amino acids. The germline V gene has CDR1 MNHEY and CDR2 SMNVEV (reference sequence). Germline trimming cut 7 bases from V and 2 bases from J; bases unmatched to any gene: 5.

The chain uses TRBV20-1 and TRBJ2-5, with D maybe TRBD1 (6 bases). Deletions cut 5 bases from V and 1 base from J, with 14 bases between. CDR1 and CDR2 from the germline V gene are DFQATT and SNEGSKA (reference sequence). This CDR3 has 14 amino acids. CDR3 loop: CSAGLTGLQETQYF. Written as DNA, the CDR3 is TGCAGTGCTGGATTGACAGGACTCCAAGAGACCCAGTACTTC.

This clonotype is termed medium-sized. This rearrangement joins TRBV12-3 or TRBV12-4 to TRBJ2-1; D not certain. V shed 1 base and J shed 8 bases, with 9 bases lying between them. The CDR3 covers 13 residues. CDR3 nucleotides: TGTGCCAGCAGTTTAGGGAGCCGGTATGAGCAGTTCTTC. Encoded protein: CASSLGSRYEQFF.

Worth noting for this clonotype: Relative to the germline gene, one junction end is altered; a read error may explain this. The chain links TRBV5-5 to TRBJ2-3; TRBD2 aligns across 9 bases. The germline V gene has CDR1 SGHKS and CDR2 YYEKEE (reference sequence). The CDR3 runs to 15 residues. For the CDR3, the DNA is TGCGCCAGCAGTCCTATAGCGGGGGGCACAGATACGCAGTATTTT. It yields the protein CASSPIAGGTDTQYF.

This clonotype is medium-sized within its sample. The rearrangement joins TRBV5-4 to TRBJ2-7; D is uncertain. CDR3 size: 13 residues. Germline-derived CDR1 and CDR2 are SGHNT and YYREEE (reference sequence). Trimming took off 5 bases at V and 2 bases at J, with 11 bases between the two ends. This chain's CDR3 is CASSLFGTYEQYF. The CDR3 DNA sequence: TGTGCCAGCAGTTTGTTCGGAACCTACGAGCAGTACTTC.

This chain connects TRBV12-3 or TRBV12-4 to TRBJ2-3; TRBD1 agrees at 12 bases. The CDR3 covers 15 residues. V gave up 6 bases and J gave up 4 bases; unmatched junction bases: 5. The chain's CDR3 is CASRPGTGGADTQYF. The CDR3 DNA reads as TGTGCCAGCAGACCTGGGACAGGGGGCGCAGATACGCAGTATTTT.

The chain is built from TRBV19 and TRBJ2-3; TRBD2 aligns across 7 bases. The J call may be in error: the DNA end matches TRBJ2-1 better. Germline CDR1 is LNHDA and CDR2 is SQIVND (reference sequence). This CDR3 contains 13 residues. This CDR3 reads CASSPGGVDTQFF. CDR3 DNA sequence: TGTGCCAGCAGCCCTGGGGGGGTAGATACGCAGTTCTTC.

This clonotype is deemed medium-sized. The CDR3 protein is CAISEPSGGSNTGELFF. The CDR3 bases are TGTGCCATCAGTGAGCCGTCGGGGGGCTCGAACACCGGGGAGCTGTTTTTT. V usage is TRBV10-3 and J usage is TRBJ2-2; TRBD2 might be the D (7 bases). The germline V gene encodes CDR1 ENHRY and CDR2 SYGVKD. V was cut by 2 bases and J by 0 bases, with 13 bases left in between. CDR3 length: 17 amino acids.

This clonotype was detected only a few times. The V call is TRBV4-3, the J call TRBJ1-2, with 8 bases identical to TRBD1. The CDR3 loop spans 14 amino acids. With V trimmed by 3 bases and J by 8 bases, 8 bases remained unmatched. Germline CDR1 is LGHNA and CDR2 is YSLEER. CDR3 amino acids: CASSQRTGIGGYTF. For the CDR3, the DNA is TGCGCCAGCAGCCAGAGGACAGGGATCGGCGGCTACACCTTC.

The chain combines TRBV20-1 with TRBJ2-1; D is ambiguous. The CDR3 extends over 13 amino acids. V dropped 5 bases and J dropped 4 bases, with 12 bases sitting between them. Germline values: CDR1 DFQATT, CDR2 SNEGSKA (reference sequence). CDR3 residues: CSASTLLYNEQFF. The CDR3 bases are TGCAGTGCTTCTACCCTTTTGTACAATGAGCAGTTCTTC.

This clonotype was picked up a small number of times. One junction end does not reproduce the germline sequence, and a read error may be involved. The chain carries TRBV4-3 and TRBJ2-1, with a tentative D call TRBD2 (6 bases). In germline, CDR1 is LGHNA, CDR2 YSLEER. This CDR3 contains 16 residues. DNA of the CDR3: TGTGCCAGCAGCCCCCAGGAGGAGGGTAGCGGCAATGAGCAGTTCTTC. This translates into CASSPQEEGSGNEQFF.